These 17 T cell receptor beta chains originate from one sample sequenced in a study of control samples from healthy donors and cancer patients. Libraries were prepared by immunoSEQ multiplex PCR; TCRdb keeps only in-frame clonotypes and omits some of them. This table has under 150,000 clones, around 90% appearing once. Sequencing input: blood. These receptors were obtained from a woman aged 70-85 years in good health.

This clone was seen once. The gene calls are TRBV5-5 and TRBJ2-5; 7 bases agree with TRBD1. This CDR3 has 14 amino acids. V was pared by 2 bases and J by 0 bases, with 1 base of the junction left unmatched. Per the germline V gene, CDR1 is SGHKS and CDR2 is YYEKEE (reference sequence). The CDR3 nucleotides are TGTGCCAGCAGCTTTACAGGGGACCAAGAGACCCAGTACTTC. It yields the protein CASSFTGDQETQYF.

This chain joins TRBV27 and TRBJ1-2, with a tentative D call TRBD1 (6 bases). V dropped 0 bases and J dropped 8 bases, with 16 bases sitting between them. The CDR3 extends over 15 amino acids. CDR1 and CDR2 from the germline V gene are MNHEY and SMNVEV (reference sequence). Written as DNA, the CDR3 is TGTGCCAGCAGTTTATCGTTAGGGGGGGTCTACGGCTACACCTTC. Its protein product is CASSLSLGGVYGYTF.

V is TRBV9 and J is TRBJ1-2; TRBD1 might be the D (6 bases). This CDR3 spans 14 amino acids. Germline V lookup: CDR1 SGDLS, CDR2 YYNGEE. V was trimmed by 0 bases and J by 4 bases, leaving 10 bases between them. CDR3 region: CASSVDGGAYGYTF. The CDR3 DNA reads TGTGCCAGCAGCGTAGACGGGGGGGCCTATGGCTACACCTTC.

The V gene is TRBV29-1, the J gene TRBJ2-5; TRBD2 matches 8 bases. The CDR3 has 14 amino acids. V trimming: 4 bases; J trimming: 5 bases; junction bases outside the gene matches: 9. Looked up from germline, CDR1 is SQVTM and CDR2 is ANQGSEA. In nucleotides, the CDR3 is TGCAGCGTTGTCGGGGGGGTGAGGCTGGAGACCCAGTACTTC. Translation: CSVVGGVRLETQYF.

V and J are TRBV9 and TRBJ2-3; 10 positions agree with TRBD2. This CDR3 region has 15 residues. The V gene's germline CDR1 is SGDLS and CDR2 YYNGEE. V was clipped by 4 bases and J by 3 bases; unmatched bases: 5. In DNA form, the CDR3 reads TGTGCCAGCAGCCCAACTAGCGGGATAACAGATACGCAGTATTTT. It encodes CASSPTSGITDTQYF.

The V and J genes are TRBV9 and TRBJ1-2; TRBD1 might be the D (5 bases). Germline CDR1 is SGDLS and CDR2 is YYNGEE. CDR3 length: 17 residues. Trimming removed 4 bases from V and 3 bases from J, with 22 bases in between. The CDR3 DNA reads TGTGCCAGCAGCCCCCGGCGAGGGGTGATAAGTTACTATGGCTACACCTTC. As protein: CASSPRRGVISYYGYTF. Full variable domain (missing parts from reference TRBV9 and TRBJ1-2): DSGVTQTPKHLITATGQRVTLRCSPRSGDLSVYWYQQSLDQGLQFLIQYYNGEERAKGNILERFSAQQFPDLHSELNLSSLELGDSALYFCASSPRRGVISYYGYTFGSGTRLTVV.

This clone was counted a single time. The chain joins TRBV19 to TRBJ1-5, with D unresolved. The germline V gene has CDR1 LNHDA and CDR2 SQIVND (reference sequence). The CDR3 extends over 14 amino acids. V was pared by 4 bases and J by 8 bases, with 15 bases between. CDR3 region: CASSNRVLREPQHF. The DNA of the CDR3 is TGTGCCAGTAGTAACCGGGTCCTAAGGGAGCCCCAGCATTTT.

This clone was observed a single time. V gene TRBV25-1 combines with J gene TRBJ2-7, with TRBD2 matching over 14 bases. The CDR3 runs to 14 residues. The ends lost 8 bases at V and 3 bases at J; junction bases unmatched: 3. Per germline, CDR1 MGHDK and CDR2 SYGVNS. The CDR3, as DNA: TGTGCCAGCGGGACTAGCGGGGGCTACTACGAGCAGTACTTC. It encodes CASGTSGGYYEQYF.

The V gene is TRBV23-1, the J gene TRBJ2-7, with D tentatively TRBD1 (5 bases). TRBV23-1 is classed as an ORF, of uncertain function. Trimming removed 6 bases from V and 3 bases from J, with 12 bases in between. CDR3 length equals 13 residues. CDR3 sequence reads: CASRPGSGYEQYF. CDR3 sequence (DNA): TGCGCCAGCAGACCAGGGTCGGGCTACGAGCAGTACTTC.

The V and J genes are TRBV5-8 and TRBJ2-3; TRBD2 agrees at 9 bases. CDR1 is SGHTS, CDR2 YDEGEE, per germline. The V and J ends lost 2 bases and 7 bases, in that order; junction bases with no gene match: 5. The CDR3 loop spans 14 amino acids. The CDR3 here is CASSFGTSRHTQYF. CDR3 in DNA: TGTGCCAGCAGCTTCGGGACTAGCCGACATACGCAGTATTTT.

This chain links TRBV7-9 with TRBJ1-1; 7 bases match TRBD1. The CDR3 contains 15 residues. J lost 6 bases, V lost 5 bases, and 12 bases had no gene match. Germline loops: CDR1 SEHNR, CDR2 FQNEAQ (reference sequence). The chain's CDR3 is CASSPTLQGSPEAFF. CDR3 DNA: TGTGCCAGCAGCCCGACCCTACAGGGGAGCCCTGAAGCTTTCTTT.

As concerns this clone: The identical CDR3 is also encoded by other nucleotide sequences in the sample. The rearrangement joins TRBV18 to TRBJ1-4; D not certain. CDR3 length equals 14 residues. Trimming removed 2 bases from V and 3 bases from J, with 7 bases in between. In germline, CDR1 is KGHSH, CDR2 LQKENI. CDR3 loop: CASSPAGSNEKLFF. The CDR3 DNA reads TGTGCCAGCTCACCAGCAGGTTCTAATGAAAAACTGTTTTTT.

This clone has only a few counts. This CDR3 is CATSRDIQANEKLFF. The CDR3 region has the DNA TGTGCCACCAGCAGAGATATACAGGCTAATGAAAAACTGTTTTTT. The chain couples TRBV15 to TRBJ1-4, with TRBD1 as a possible D gene (5 bases). CDR1 is LNHNV, CDR2 YYDKDF, per germline (reference sequence). The CDR3 is 15 residues long. The germline V and J ends were trimmed by 0 bases and 3 bases, with 8 bases remaining between them.

This clone appeared a single time. The chain carries TRBV6-1 and TRBJ2-3, with D perhaps matching TRBD1 or TRBD2 (5 bases each). The germline V and J ends were trimmed by 2 bases and 0 bases, with 15 bases remaining between them. The CDR3 length is 17 residues. Germline CDR1 and CDR2: MNHNS and SASEGT. Here the CDR3 DNA reads TGTGCCAGCAGTGAATGGGGTCTCGGGGCCAGCACAGATACGCAGTATTTT. Amino acids: CASSEWGLGASTDTQYF.

The V call is TRBV3-1 (or the pseudogene TRBV3-2), the J call TRBJ2-7; no clear D. Germline V gene sequence: CDR1 LGHDT, CDR2 YNNKEL (reference sequence). V lost 4 bases and J lost 4, with 11 bases in between. The CDR3 runs to 13 residues. In DNA form, the CDR3 reads TGTGCCAGCAGCCCGCTCGTGGGTTACGAGCAGTACTTC. Protein: CASSPLVGYEQYF.

This sequence joins TRBV5-1 and TRBJ1-3, with no clear D. This CDR3 has 14 residues. V gave up 2 bases and J gave up 1 base, with 7 bases separating them. Looked up from germline, CDR1 is SGHRS and CDR2 is YFSETQ. The CDR3 DNA reads TGCGCCAGCAGCTTAGGCGAATCTGGAAACACCATATATTTT. As protein: CASSLGESGNTIYF.

The chain carries TRBV6-2 or TRBV6-3 and TRBJ2-3; TRBD1 is a possible D gene (6 bases). This CDR3 is 12 amino acids long. Trimming shortened V by 4 bases and J by 10 bases, and 12 bases separated the two germline ends. Per the germline V gene, CDR1 is MNHEY and CDR2 is SVGEGT. CDR3 in amino acids: CASSFTTGPQYF. DNA for the CDR3: TGTGCCAGCAGTTTCACGACAGGTCCGCAGTATTTT.